The sequence of this TCR beta chain was determined in a study of CD8+ T cells in alopecia areata. Study overall: Treated individuals took tofacitinib by mouth, 5 to 10 mg twice daily.

Investigators isolated RNA and reverse transcribed it into cDNA to act as the sequencing template. Method: immunoSEQ multiplex PCR; TCRdb's copy keeps in-frame clones and lacks some. In the table there are over 120,000 clones, roughly 52% of which are singletons. General study findings and limits: In scalp and blood, many expanded lesional clones persisted during tofacitinib.

Treatment given: oral pan-JAK inhibitor, 5-10 mg twice daily. Separation by sorting yielded CD4+ and CD8+ T cells from PBMCs. As to this clone: The target antigen is unknown.

The germline CDR1 and CDR2 sequences are MNHEY and SVGAGI. The V and J ends lost 6 bases and 4 bases, in that order; junction bases with no gene match: 8. This CDR3 region has 14 residues. This TCR derives from a human donor with alopecia areata. The chain carries TRBV6-5 and TRBJ1-2; 7 bases align to TRBD1. The source material was CD8+ T cells sorted from blood, sampled at week 4, from a patient treated with tofacitinib. CDR3 DNA: TGTGCCAGCAGCCCCGGGACAGCCGTCTATGGCTACACCTTC. Its translation: CASSPGTAVYGYTF.